The 27 T cell receptor beta chains below all came from one sample that was sequenced in a study of identical twins. TCRdb independently ran MiXCR on the 5' RACE reads; one entry per CDR3 protein. In the table there are hundreds of thousands of distinct CDR3 sequences, approximately 24% of which are singletons. This sample was shared with a second study, whose subject was T cells expressing NK-cell markers.

The sample taken for sequencing was CD4+ T cells sorted from blood. These receptors were collected from a woman between 18 and 30 years old in good health.

The chain has TRBV10-3 and TRBJ2-7, with TRBD2 identical over 12 bases. Unmatched junction bases numbered 4, after V lost 2 bases and J lost 2 bases. The CDR3 length is 16 residues. Germline-derived CDR1 and CDR2 are ENHRY and SYGVKD. The CDR3 DNA follows: TGTGCCATCAGTGAGCCCAGACTAGCGGGGGCCTACGAGCAGTACTTC. Translated, it gives CAISEPRLAGAYEQYF.

The chain is built from TRBV9 and TRBJ2-5; the D gene could be TRBD1 or TRBD2 (5 bases each). Trimming left V 4 bases short and J 2 bases short, with 18 bases between. The CDR3 sequence is 16 residues long. Germline assignment: CDR1 SGDLS and CDR2 YYNGEE. The CDR3 DNA sequence: TGTGCCAGCAGCCTCGGGACCTCCCTTGGGCAAGAGACCCAGTACTTC. Translated: CASSLGTSLGQETQYF.

In DNA form, the CDR3 reads TGCAGTGCCTTTCGGGCAGGCGGGAACACCGGGGAGCTGTTTTTT. This sequence encodes CSAFRAGGNTGELFF. The gene calls are TRBV20-1 and TRBJ2-2; the D is unclear. The CDR3 has 15 amino acids. Germline CDR1 DFQATT, CDR2 SNEGSKA (reference sequence). V shed 6 bases and J shed 1 base, with 15 bases lying between them.

V usage is TRBV20-1 and J usage is TRBJ2-7; a weak D match, TRBD1 (6 bases). The germline V gene encodes CDR1 DFQATT and CDR2 SNEGSKA (reference sequence). V was cut by 3 bases and J by 6 bases, with 27 bases left in between. The CDR3 runs 17 residues. This chain's CDR3 is CSASNLLWTAVSGEQYF. As DNA, the CDR3 is TGCAGTGCTAGTAACCTCCTCTGGACAGCCGTCTCTGGCGAGCAGTACTTC.

The CDR3: CATSDGDYNEQFF. DNA for the CDR3: TGTGCCACCAGTGATGGGGATTACAATGAGCAGTTCTTC. This chain joins TRBV24-1 and TRBJ2-1; D is unclear. Trimming removed 3 bases from V and 4 bases from J, with 6 bases in between. Per the germline V gene, CDR1 is KGHDR and CDR2 is SFDVKD. This CDR3 is 13 amino acids long.

The rearrangement joins TRBV25-1 to TRBJ1-6; D gene unclear. Germline CDR1 and CDR2: MGHDK and SYGVNS. V was pared by 8 bases and J by 10 bases, with 18 bases between. The CDR3 runs 14 residues. CDR3 loop: CASALPGVGSPLHF. The CDR3 DNA reads as TGTGCCAGCGCTCTACCCGGGGTAGGATCACCCCTCCACTTT.

This clonotype was observed a few times. The gene calls are TRBV7-2 and TRBJ2-3, with D perhaps being TRBD1 or TRBD2 (5 bases each). In germline, CDR1 is SGHTA, CDR2 FQGNSA. V was shortened by 8 bases and J by 2 bases, with 14 bases between the two germline ends. This CDR3 contains 14 residues. CDR3 in amino acids: CASSGAANTDTQYF. In DNA, the CDR3 is TGTGCCAGCTCCGGGGCGGCCAACACAGATACGCAGTATTTT.

The chain carries TRBV6-5 and TRBJ2-7; possible D gene TRBD1, 6 bases. This CDR3 comprises 12 residues. The germline gives CDR1 MNHEY, CDR2 SVGAGI. Deletions cut 6 bases from V and 3 bases from J, with 9 bases between. DNA for the CDR3: TGTGCCAGCAGGGCGGACAGCTACGAGCAGTACTTC. This encodes CASRADSYEQYF.

This clonotype was detected a few times. The chain combines TRBV9 with TRBJ2-3; 8 bases are a match to TRBD2. Trimming took 2 bases from V and 6 from J; bases not matched to a gene: 8. The CDR3 is 15 residues long. From germline, CDR1 is SGDLS and CDR2 YYNGEE. This chain's CDR3 is CASSVGLEGADTQYF. Written as DNA, the CDR3 is TGTGCCAGCAGCGTGGGACTAGAGGGAGCCGATACGCAGTATTTT.

The chain combines TRBV14 with TRBJ2-1; D unclear. Trimming pared 0 bases from V and 7 bases from J, leaving 13 bases between. Looked up from germline, CDR1 is SGHDN and CDR2 is FVKESK. This CDR3 has 15 residues. The CDR3 region has the DNA TGTGCCAGCAGCCAAGATCGAAGGACCACAAATGAGCAGTTCTTC. It yields the protein CASSQDRRTTNEQFF.

The V and J genes are TRBV20-1 and TRBJ1-4; 7 bases fit TRBD1. The CDR3 contains 14 residues. J was trimmed by 5 bases and V by 6 bases; bases with no gene match: 9. CDR1 DFQATT and CDR2 SNEGSKA come from the germline V gene (reference sequence). CDR3 in DNA: TGCAGTGCCTCTGCCGGGACAGCAAATGAAAAACTGTTTTTT. This sequence encodes CSASAGTANEKLFF.

This clonotype appeared many times. The V call is TRBV5-1, the J call TRBJ2-3; 9 bases align to TRBD1. Germline V gene data show CDR1 as SGHRS and CDR2 as YFSETQ. The CDR3 covers 15 residues. V shed 0 bases and J 4 bases; nucleotides not matched to a gene: 3. CDR3 sequence (DNA): TGCGCCAGCAGCTTGGGAGGGACAGGGTCAGATACGCAGTATTTT. It is translated as CASSLGGTGSDTQYF.

This clonotype was found a few times. The chain employs TRBV20-1 and TRBJ2-1; TRBD2 agrees at 8 bases. J was trimmed by 8 bases and V by 4 bases; bases with no gene match: 10. CDR3 size: 14 residues. The germline V gene has CDR1 DFQATT and CDR2 SNEGSKA (reference sequence). Here the CDR3 DNA reads TGCAGTGCTACTGGGCTAGCGGGTATTGATGAGCAGTTCTTC. Its protein is CSATGLAGIDEQFF.

This clonotype appeared a few times. The V and J genes are TRBV20-1 and TRBJ2-3; D ambiguous. V was pared by 1 base and J by 3 bases, with 5 bases between. The CDR3 covers 12 residues. Germline CDR1 reads DFQATT; CDR2 reads SNEGSKA (reference sequence). The CDR3 reads CSARVGTDTQYF. The CDR3 DNA sequence: TGCAGTGCTAGAGTGGGGACAGATACGCAGTATTTT.

V usage is TRBV3-1 and J usage is TRBJ2-2; 12 bases match TRBD2. The J segment lost 7 bases and the V segment lost 4 bases, leaving 10 bases of the junction unmatched. The CDR3 has 17 amino acids. Germline V gene sequence: CDR1 LGHDT, CDR2 YNNKEL (reference sequence). CDR3 protein: CASSLTTGTSGFGELFF. CDR3 nucleotide sequence: TGTGCCAGCAGCCTTACAACCGGGACTAGCGGGTTCGGGGAGCTGTTTTTT.

The chain links TRBV7-8 to TRBJ2-5; 8 positions agree with TRBD1. Trimming took 5 bases from V and 4 from J; bases not matched to a gene: 6. Germline-derived CDR1 and CDR2 are SGHVS and FQNEAQ. The CDR3 runs 14 residues. The CDR3 bases are TGTGCCAGCAGCGCCGACAGGGGCGGAGAGACCCAGTACTTC. Protein: CASSADRGGETQYF. The entire variable domain, with the rest obtained from reference TRBV7-8 and TRBJ2-5, is as follows: GAGVSQSPRYKVAKRGQDVALRCDPISGHVSLFWYQQALGQGPEFLTYFQNEAQLDKSGLPSDRFFAERPEGSVSTLKIQRTQQEDSAVYLCASSADRGGETQYFGPGTRLLVL.

The rearrangement joins TRBV12-3 or TRBV12-4 to TRBJ2-1; 12 bases are a match to TRBD2. V shed 5 bases and J 9 bases; nucleotides not matched to a gene: 8. The CDR3 is made up of 15 amino acids. In DNA, the CDR3 is TGTGCCAGCAGTACCTCTAGCGGGAGGGCCTTTGAGCAGTTCTTC. Translating gives CASSTSSGRAFEQFF.

This clonotype was observed a single time. The chain combines TRBV5-6 with TRBJ1-3; D remains ambiguous. CDR1 is SGHDT, CDR2 YYEEEE, per germline. The CDR3 runs 11 residues. Trimming took off 3 bases at V and 5 bases at J, with 3 bases between the two ends. In nucleotides, the CDR3 is TGTGCCAGCAGCTACAGAAACACCATATATTTT. Protein sequence: CASSYRNTIYF.

This clonotype has a count of ten or more. The gene calls are TRBV11-2 and TRBJ2-7, with D perhaps TRBD1 (5 bases). Trimming pared 4 bases from V and 3 bases from J, leaving 13 bases between. This CDR3 has 14 residues. Per germline, CDR1 SGHAT and CDR2 FQNNGV. CDR3 protein: CASSWSSGYYEQYF. Here the CDR3 DNA reads TGTGCCAGCAGCTGGAGCTCAGGGTACTACGAGCAGTACTTC.

This clonotype was observed a few times. The gene calls are TRBV14 and TRBJ2-2; D possibly matches TRBD1 or TRBD2 (5 bases each). The V gene's germline CDR1 is SGHDN and CDR2 FVKESK. The CDR3 runs to 16 residues. With 2 bases removed from V and 4 bases from J, the gap between germline ends came to 14 bases. CDR3 amino acids: CASSQLARAATGELFF. CDR3 nucleotide sequence: TGTGCCAGCAGCCAACTAGCCAGGGCGGCCACCGGGGAGCTGTTTTTT.

The chain combines TRBV10-3 with TRBJ2-7; the D gene is possibly TRBD1 (5 bases). Trimming left V 2 bases short and J 5 bases short, with 10 bases between. This CDR3 region has 13 residues. In germline, CDR1 is ENHRY, CDR2 SYGVKD. This chain's CDR3 is CAISESRAHEQYF. In DNA, the CDR3 is TGTGCCATCAGTGAGAGCAGGGCCCACGAGCAGTACTTC.

V usage is TRBV10-3 and J usage is TRBJ1-3; 9 bases align to TRBD1. Germline CDR1 reads ENHRY; CDR2 reads SYGVKD. CDR3 length: 15 amino acids. V shed 9 bases, J shed 4 bases, and the junction held 10 bases outside the gene matches. In DNA form, the CDR3 reads TGTGCCATTGGGGACAGGGAGCCCTCCGGAAACACCATATATTTT. Its translation is CAIGDREPSGNTIYF.

This clonotype was counted a few times. This chain connects TRBV7-2 to TRBJ1-2, with unresolved D. The CDR3 has 12 residues. Germline CDR1 and CDR2: SGHTA and FQGNSA. V dropped 2 bases and J dropped 7 bases, with 8 bases sitting between them. CDR3 sequence (DNA): TGTGCCAGCAGCTTATTCGCGCGTGGCTACACCTTC. Its translation: CASSLFARGYTF.

This clonotype was seen only a few times. The genes are TRBV7-6 and TRBJ2-3; 11 bases line up with TRBD2. CDR3 length: 20 residues. Germline assignment: CDR1 SGHVS and CDR2 FNYEAQ. The trim removed 5 bases at V and 0 bases at J, leaving 16 bases unmatched. The CDR3 DNA is TGTGCCAGCAGCGCACGACAGGGGCTAGCGGGAGGTTCTAGCACAGATACGCAGTATTTT. This codes for CASSARQGLAGGSSTDTQYF.

J is TRBJ1-1 and V is TRBV9, with 9 bases matching TRBD1. V trimming: 3 bases; J trimming: 8 bases; junction bases outside the gene matches: 11. CDR3 length: 15 residues. Germline V gene sequence: CDR1 SGDLS, CDR2 YYNGEE. The CDR3 loop reads CASSAGTGRTEEAFF. For the CDR3, the DNA is TGTGCCAGCAGCGCCGGGACAGGGCGGACGGAAGAAGCTTTCTTT. The whole variable domain, filled in from reference TRBV9 and TRBJ1-1, reads DSGVTQTPKHLITATGQRVTLRCSPRSGDLSVYWYQQSLDQGLQFLIQYYNGEERAKGNILERFSAQQFPDLHSELNLSSLELGDSALYFCASSAGTGRTEEAFFGQGTRLTVV.

This clonotype was observed a few times. The chain links TRBV9 to TRBJ2-5, with unresolved D. This CDR3 is built from 12 residues. V dropped 3 bases and J dropped 4 bases, with 7 bases sitting between them. The germline CDR1 and CDR2 sequences are SGDLS and YYNGEE. The CDR3 DNA is TGTGCCAGCAGCGCCAATTTAGAGACCCAGTACTTC. As protein: CASSANLETQYF.

In this sample, this clonotype turned up many times. V usage is TRBV20-1 and J usage is TRBJ2-7; tentatively, D is TRBD1 or TRBD2 (6 bases each). This CDR3 comprises 11 residues. Deletions cut 6 bases from V and 6 bases from J, with 12 bases between. CDR1 and CDR2 (germline): DFQATT, SNEGSKA (reference sequence). CDR3: CSANRGAEQYF. The CDR3 nucleotides are TGCAGTGCGAATAGGGGGGCCGAGCAGTACTTC.